The clone carrying this T cell receptor (beta chain) was observed once. Profiled with immunoSEQ multiplex PCR; TCRdb holds only in-frame clones, not every one. This sample has over 60,000 clones; around 91% occur once, and the top ten carry 0.6% to 0.8%. This entry comes from a study of T cell changes during pregnancy in multiple sclerosis. Sample: peripheral blood, taken in the third trimester of pregnancy. The receptor comes from a female donor in good health, enrolled as a control in a pregnancy study.

CDR3 sequence reads: CASSPVRQRGSYNEQFF. The CDR3 region has the DNA TGTGCCAGCTCACCAGTTAGGCAGCGCGGGTCCTACAATGAGCAGTTCTTC. The chain uses TRBV18 and TRBJ2-1; a possible D gene is TRBD2 (5 bases). CDR1 is KGHSH and CDR2 is LQKENI in the germline V gene. CDR3 length equals 17 residues. With 2 bases removed from V and 1 base from J, the gap between germline ends came to 15 bases.